These T cell receptor beta chains were read from a single sample in a study of CD8 T cells in ankylosing spondylitis. MiXCR was run by TCRdb on the 5' RACE reads, yielding one entry per CDR3 protein. The sample consists of 330,000 or so distinct CDR3 sequences, 7% to 9% of them appearing once. The sequenced material came from blood, either unsorted or a sorted T cell fraction (not recorded which). All receptors come from a male donor with ankylosing spondylitis. CDR3s include the opening cysteine and the closing phenylalanine or tryptophan. The D gene is left open where the match is weak. Expanded clones are given a class, and other clones once, few, many or no size at all.

NA	NA	TRBV10-3	TRBJ2-3	TGTGCCATCAGTGTCGAGGGCCCTAGCACAGATACGCAGTATTTT	CAISVEGPSTDTQYF
NA	NA	TRBV4-1	TRBJ1-1	TGCGCCAGCAGTCCTCACGCCCTCACTGAAGCTTTCTTT	CASSPHALTEAFF
NA	TRBD1	TRBV27	TRBJ2-4	TGTGCCAGCAGTTTCTTCGGACAGGAGAAAAACATTCAGTACTTC	CASSFFGQEKNIQYF
NA	NA	TRBV5-1	TRBJ2-5	TGCGCCAGCAGCTTGGAGCCGTTGGGGGAGACCCAGTACTTC	CASSLEPLGETQYF
few	TRBD2	TRBV28	TRBJ2-1	TGTGCCACTGAGCGGGACTCCTACAATGAGCAGTTCTTC	CATERDSYNEQFF
NA	NA	TRBV2	TRBJ1-5	TGTGCCAGCAGTGAAGCCGCCAGGAGCAATCAGCCCCAGCATTTT	CASSEAARSNQPQHF
NA	NA	TRBV7-9	TRBJ2-2	TGTGCCAGCAGAAGGGGCGCTACTGACACCGGGGAGCTGTTTTTT	CASRRGATDTGELFF
many	TRBD1	TRBV12-3/TRBV12-4	TRBJ2-2	TGTGCCAGCAGTTTGGGTGGACAGGGGCCCGGGGAGCTGTTTTTT	CASSLGGQGPGELFF
NA	NA	TRBV5-1	TRBJ2-7	TGCGCCAGCAGCTTGGGGCAGGGTTACCACGAGCAGTACTTC	CASSLGQGYHEQYF
many	NA	TRBV5-1	TRBJ1-2	TGCGCCAGCAGCCAAGACAGCTATGGCTACACCTTC	CASSQDSYGYTF
few	TRBD2	TRBV20-1	TRBJ2-5	TGCAGTGCTAGCCCCGGACTAGCGGGAGAATGGGAAGAGACCCAGTACTTC	CSASPGLAGEWEETQYF
few	NA	TRBV11-2	TRBJ2-1	TGTGCCAGCAGCTTAGATACGGGACCAGACAATGAGCAGTTCTTC	CASSLDTGPDNEQFF
few	NA	TRBV15	TRBJ2-1	TGTGCCACCAGGGAGAACTTGGGACATTCTAACAATGAGCAGTTCTTC	CATRENLGHSNNEQFF
NA	TRBD2	TRBV3-1	TRBJ2-1	TGTGCCAGCAGCCAAGGGATGCTAGCGGGAGGGCCCTTTGAGCAGTTCTTC	CASSQGMLAGGPFEQFF
NA	NA	TRBV11-3	TRBJ2-1	TGTGCCAGCAGCTTAGTTGGACCCGGCGATGAGCAGTTCTTC	CASSLVGPGDEQFF
many	TRBD2	TRBV2	TRBJ2-1	TGTGCCAGCAGAAGCGGGAGGCCCAGAAACTCCTACAATGAGCAGTTCTTC	CASRSGRPRNSYNEQFF
few	TRBD1	TRBV9	TRBJ1-2	TGTGCCAGCAGCACCGGACAGGGAAACTATGGCTACACCTTC	CASSTGQGNYGYTF
NA	TRBD1	TRBV4-2	TRBJ2-2	TGTGCCAGCAGCCAACACAGGGGGCGGGGTACCGGGGAGCTGTTTTTT	CASSQHRGRGTGELFF
few	NA	TRBV7-9	TRBJ1-5	TGTGCCAGCAGCTCCGGGACCCCCTTGGGCAATCAGCCCCAGCATTTT	CASSSGTPLGNQPQHF
many	NA	TRBV6-6	TRBJ1-5	TGTGCCAGCAGGCGACGGCCCAATCAGCCCCAGCATTTT	CASRRRPNQPQHF
many	NA	TRBV29-1	TRBJ2-7	TGCAGCGTTGGCGGCACAGCCTACGAGCAGTACTTC	CSVGGTAYEQYF
few	TRBD2	TRBV7-2	TRBJ2-3	TGTGCCAGCAGCCCACCGGGACTAGAAGGAGATACGCAGTATTTT	CASSPPGLEGDTQYF
NA	TRBD1	TRBV18	TRBJ2-5	TGTGCCAGCTCACCTATCGGGGGACAGGCTCAAGAGACCCAGTACTTC	CASSPIGGQAQETQYF
NA	NA	TRBV7-3	TRBJ2-5	TGTGCCAGCAGCTTCACGGCGGGGGAGACCCAGTACTTC	CASSFTAGETQYF
few	NA	TRBV12-3/TRBV12-4	TRBJ2-7	TGTGCCAGCACCGGGACTCTCCCATTCTACGAGCAGTACTTC	CASTGTLPFYEQYF
NA	NA	TRBV5-1	TRBJ2-6	TGCGCCAGCAGCTTGGGTATCTCTGGGGCCAACGTCCTGACTTTC	CASSLGISGANVLTF
NA	NA	TRBV18	TRBJ2-3	TGTGCCAGCTCACCACGGGACCTAGCTGATACGCAGTATTTT	CASSPRDLADTQYF
few	TRBD1	TRBV6-5	TRBJ2-7	TGTGCCAGCAGTTCGACCCAACAGGGGTCCGAGCAGTACTTC	CASSSTQQGSEQYF
few	NA	TRBV12-3/TRBV12-4	TRBJ2-7	TGTGCCAGCAGGTTAAGCACTAAGTACGAGCAGTACTTC	CASRLSTKYEQYF
few	NA	TRBV11-2	TRBJ2-7	TGTGCCAGCAGCCGTCTAGATTTAGTCTACGAGCAGTACTTC	CASSRLDLVYEQYF
NA	TRBD2	TRBV28	TRBJ2-7	TGTGCCACCCAATATACCTTTAGCGGGATGTGGTACGAGCAGTACTTC	CATQYTFSGMWYEQYF
many	NA	TRBV29-1	TRBJ1-1	TGCAGCGTCGCTCAGACAGGAATGAACACTGAAGCTTTCTTT	CSVAQTGMNTEAFF
once	NA	TRBV2	TRBJ2-1	TGTGCCAGCTGCTATCCGGGAGCGGCAAATGAGCAGTTCTTC	CASCYPGAANEQFF
many	TRBD1	TRBV14	TRBJ2-2	TGTGCCAGCAGCCAAGGAAGAAAGGGACAGGTCAACACCGGGGAGCTGTTTTTT	CASSQGRKGQVNTGELFF
few	NA	TRBV29-1	TRBJ1-2	TGCAGCGTCCCCGCCTGGACAGCCCCTAACTATGGCTACACCTTC	CSVPAWTAPNYGYTF
few	TRBD1	TRBV4-1	TRBJ2-7	TGCGCCAGCAGCAGCTGGACAGGGAATGTGTACGAGCAGTACTTC	CASSSWTGNVYEQYF
few	NA	TRBV12-3/TRBV12-4	TRBJ2-7	TGTGCCAGCAGTTTAGATGGGGTAAACTACGAGCAGTACTTC	CASSLDGVNYEQYF
many	NA	TRBV11-1	TRBJ2-3	TGTGCCAGCAGCTTAGGGCGGACGAGGGCGACTTACACAGATACGCAGTATTTT	CASSLGRTRATYTDTQYF
few	TRBD2	TRBV7-2	TRBJ2-7	TGTGCCAGCAGCTTAGCGATCGCTAGCGGGAGTCGCGAGCAGTACTTC	CASSLAIASGSREQYF
NA	NA	TRBV7-2	TRBJ2-1	TGTGCCAGCAGCTTAGCCCCTAGTAATGAGCAGTTCTTC	CASSLAPSNEQFF
NA	NA	TRBV2	TRBJ2-1	TGTGCCAGCAGCCCGGGCTCCCACAATGAGCAGTTCTTC	CASSPGSHNEQFF
NA	NA	TRBV12-3/TRBV12-4	TRBJ2-2	TGTGCCAGCAGTTTTGGGTGGGCCGGGGAGCTGTTTTTT	CASSFGWAGELFF
few	NA	TRBV7-9	TRBJ1-1	TGTCTTACCGGGGTAATGCCGAACACTGAAGCTTTCTTT	CLTGVMPNTEAFF
few	TRBD2	TRBV20-1	TRBJ2-1	TGCAGTGCTAGAGTAGCGGGAGCCCCCTACAATGAGCAGTTCTTC	CSARVAGAPYNEQFF
NA	NA	TRBV29-1	TRBJ2-5	TGCAGCGCCTCCGGGACTGTGAGAGAGACCCAGTACTTC	CSASGTVRETQYF